These T cell receptor beta chains were read from a single sample in a study of T cells after posttransplantation cyclophosphamide. Produced via immunoSEQ multiplex PCR; TCRdb's table is partial and in-frame only. There are some 30,000 clones in the sample; around 90% occur only once, and approximately 0.098% lies in the top ten. Sequencing input: naive CD4+ T cells sorted from blood. These TCRs come from a man aged 30 to 39 in good health and a related stem cell transplant donor. Each CDR3 is given with its conserved first and last residue. A D gene is named only where the DNA matches it firmly. Size values are once, few and many counts, or a class for expanded clones, and some rows have none.

abundance,d_gene,j_gene,v_gene,CDR3aa,CDR3nt
.,TRBD1,TRBJ1-1,TRBV5-1,CASSRSGGGLTEAFF,TGCGCCAGCAGCCGCTCAGGGGGCGGTTTGACTGAAGCTTTCTTT
.,.,TRBJ2-3,TRBV5-4,CASSRGDTQYF,TGTGCCAGCAGCCGGGGGGATACGCAGTATTTT
.,.,TRBJ2-7,TRBV19,CASSTFQGYEQYF,TGTGCCAGTAGCACCTTTCAGGGATACGAGCAGTACTTC
.,TRBD1,TRBJ1-5,TRBV19,CASSRGQGGNQPQHF,TGTGCCAGTAGTAGAGGACAGGGGGGGAATCAGCCCCAGCATTTT
.,.,TRBJ2-7,TRBV21-1,CASSYRVRDF,TGTGCCAGCAGCTACAGGGTACGGGACTTC
.,.,TRBJ1-2,TRBV6-5,CASSYSRQANGYTF,TGTGCCAGCAGTTACTCGAGACAGGCTAATGGCTACACCTTC
.,TRBD1,TRBJ2-7,TRBV19,CASSNPGQSSYEQYF,TGTGCCAGTAGTAATCCGGGACAGAGCTCCTACGAGCAGTACTTC
.,TRBD2,TRBJ2-5,TRBV6-5,CASSFSGGRQETQYF,TGTGCCAGCAGCTTTAGCGGGGGTCGCCAAGAGACCCAGTACTTC
few,.,TRBJ2-2,TRBV18,CASSLMTVPNTGELFF,TGTGCCAGCTCACTGATGACAGTTCCGAACACCGGGGAGCTGTTTTTT
.,TRBD1,TRBJ1-5,TRBV7-8,CASSRGDRAQPQHF,TGTGCCAGCAGCCGGGGGGACAGGGCACAGCCCCAGCATTTT
.,.,TRBJ1-5,TRBV6-1,CASSDRKLSNQPQHF,TGTGCCAGCAGCGACAGGAAACTAAGCAATCAGCCCCAGCATTTT
.,.,TRBJ2-5,TRBV21-1,CASSRMAGIGSGVETQYF,TGTGCCAGCAGCAGAATGGCCGGTATCGGTTCGGGAGTAGAGACCCAGTACTTC
.,.,TRBJ1-2,TRBV4-1,CASSQRPPDIPSYGYTF,TGCGCCAGCAGCCAACGCCCACCAGACATACCTTCTTATGGCTACACCTTC
.,TRBD2,TRBJ2-4,TRBV5-3,CARSLRLAGEFQNIQYF,TGTGCCAGAAGCTTAAGACTAGCGGGGGAGTTTCAAAACATTCAGTACTTC
.,.,TRBJ2-5,TRBV4-1,CASSQVPTAGVGETQYF,TGCGCCAGCAGCCAAGTGCCGACCGCAGGGGTAGGGGAGACCCAGTACTTC
.,.,TRBJ1-1,TRBV7-2,CASSVIRGIMNTEAFF,TGTGCCAGCAGCGTTATTCGAGGGATCATGAACACTGAAGCTTTCTTT
.,.,TRBJ1-1,TRBV6-4,CASSDSAAGTEAFF,TGTGCCAGCAGTGACTCCGCAGCGGGCACTGAAGCTTTCTTT
.,.,TRBJ1-2,TRBV29-1,CSVDGRGGYGYTF,TGCAGCGTTGATGGAAGGGGGGGCTATGGCTACACCTTC
.,.,TRBJ2-7,TRBV5-1,CASSFDSSYEQYF,TGCGCCAGCAGCTTCGACAGCTCCTACGAGCAGTACTTC
.,.,TRBJ1-5,TRBV6-6,CASIRDTNQPQHF,TGTGCCAGCATTAGGGACACCAATCAGCCCCAGCATTTT
.,TRBD2,TRBJ2-1,TRBV18,CASSIAGSSYNEQFF,TGTGCCAGCTCAATAGCGGGGAGCTCCTACAATGAGCAGTTCTTC
.,TRBD1,TRBJ2-7,TRBV11-2,CASSRDRGTYEQYF,TGTGCCAGCAGCCGGGACAGGGGCACCTACGAGCAGTACTTC
.,.,TRBJ2-3,TRBV10-1,CASPTGTSTDTQYF,TGCGCCAGCCCTACCGGGACAAGCACAGATACGCAGTATTTT
.,TRBD1,TRBJ2-5,TRBV9,CASSVDHRGYQETQYF,TGTGCCAGCAGCGTAGATCACAGGGGATATCAAGAGACCCAGTACTTC
.,TRBD2,TRBJ2-3,TRBV5-4,CASSLELAGGLRADTQYF,TGTGCCAGCAGCTTGGAACTAGCGGGGGGGCTGAGGGCAGATACGCAGTATTTT
.,.,TRBJ2-5,TRBV4-1,CASSQWSGTRGETQYF,TGCGCCAGCAGCCAATGGTCGGGGACTCGAGGAGAGACCCAGTACTTC
.,TRBD2,TRBJ2-5,TRBV5-4,CASSLQRGALETQYF,TGTGCCAGCAGCTTACAGCGGGGGGCTTTGGAGACCCAGTACTTC
.,.,TRBJ1-6,TRBV7-8,CASSPLQGAGLSPLHF,TGTGCCAGCAGCCCGCTTCAGGGTGCGGGGTTATCACCCCTCCACTTT
.,TRBD1,TRBJ1-1,TRBV7-9,CASSWTGTGTEAFF,TGTGCCAGCAGCTGGACCGGGACAGGGACTGAAGCTTTCTTT
.,.,TRBJ2-7,TRBV11-2,CASSLAVSYEQYF,TGTGCCAGCAGCTTAGCCGTATCCTACGAGCAGTACTTC
once,.,TRBJ2-1,TRBV19,CASSVTHGQQQFF,TGTGCCAGTAGTGTAACACATGGACAGCAGCAGTTCTTC
.,.,TRBJ1-2,TRBV5-6,CASSGRVRTNYGYTF,TGTGCCAGCAGCGGCAGGGTTCGGACTAACTATGGCTACACCTTC
.,.,TRBJ2-5,TRBV9,CASSQGGERGLETQYF,TGTGCCAGCAGCCAGGGAGGAGAACGGGGGTTAGAGACCCAGTACTTC
.,TRBD1,TRBJ2-5,TRBV9,CASSVVGQGEETQYF,TGTGCCAGCAGCGTAGTAGGACAGGGGGAAGAGACCCAGTACTTC
.,TRBD1,TRBJ1-3,TRBV29-1,CSVGTGGSGNTIYF,TGCAGCGTGGGTACAGGGGGCTCTGGAAACACCATATATTTT
.,TRBD2,TRBJ2-2,TRBV7-3,CASSLQARGGKNTGELFF,TGTGCCAGCAGCCTACAGGCCCGGGGGGGCAAGAACACCGGGGAGCTGTTTTTT
.,TRBD1,TRBJ2-5,TRBV19,CASSHPGQGEETQYF,TGTGCCAGTAGTCATCCGGGACAGGGGGAAGAGACCCAGTACTTC
once,.,TRBJ2-4,TRBV19,CASSPQTGTGIQYF,TGTGCCAGTAGTCCCCAGACAGGAACGGGCATTCAGTACTTC
.,TRBD2,TRBJ2-1,TRBV4-2,CASSQISGGGGNEQFF,TGTGCCAGCAGCCAAATCAGCGGGGGGGGTGGGAATGAGCAGTTCTTC